The next 13 T cell receptor beta chains were all read from a single sample in a study of CD8 T cells in ankylosing spondylitis. TCRdb independently ran MiXCR on the 5' RACE reads; one entry per CDR3 protein. Found here are about 250,000 distinct CDR3 sequences, roughly a third of them singletons; the top ten hold about 4.2%. The sample comprised blood, either unsorted or a sorted T cell fraction (not recorded which). These receptors came from a male donor with ankylosing spondylitis or in good health (not recorded which).

The chain combines TRBV12-3 or TRBV12-4 with TRBJ2-2, with 7 bases fitting TRBD1. V gave up 4 bases and J gave up 0 bases; unmatched junction bases: 2. The CDR3 is 15 amino acids. This CDR3 is CASSYGQANTGELFF. CDR3 in DNA: TGTGCCAGCAGTTACGGACAGGCGAACACCGGGGAGCTGTTTTTT.

This clonotype was seen only a few times. The rearrangement joins TRBV5-5 to TRBJ2-7, with D perhaps matching TRBD2 (6 bases). Trimming took off 6 bases at V and 5 bases at J, with 12 bases between the two ends. There are 12 residues in the CDR3. Per the germline V gene, CDR1 is SGHKS and CDR2 is YYEKEE (reference sequence). The CDR3, as DNA: TGTGCCAGCATCTCCGGAGGGAACGAGCAGTACTTC. It translates to CASISGGNEQYF.

In this sample, this clonotype turned up a few times. V gene TRBV7-9 combines with J gene TRBJ1-1; no reliable D call. Germline lookup yields CDR1 SEHNR and CDR2 FQNEAQ (reference sequence). The CDR3 has 14 amino acids. The V end was cut by 5 bases, the J end by 3 bases, with 13 bases between. CDR3 loop: CASSPPLRDTEAFF. DNA for the CDR3: TGTGCCAGCAGCCCACCCCTTCGGGACACTGAAGCTTTCTTT.

J is TRBJ2-1 and V is TRBV7-2; TRBD2 matches 15 bases. The CDR3 contains 16 residues. Trimming took 1 base from V and 9 from J; bases not matched to a gene: 4. Germline V gives CDR1 SGHTA, CDR2 FQGNSA. CDR3 sequence (DNA): TGTGCCAGCAGCTTAGTGGGACTAGCGGGGGGAGGTGAGCAGTTCTTC. This gives the protein CASSLVGLAGGGEQFF.

The chain couples TRBV10-3 to TRBJ2-3; TRBD2 matches at 10 bases. Unmatched junction bases numbered 1, after V lost 4 bases and J lost 3 bases. This CDR3 spans 14 amino acids. Germline-derived CDR1 and CDR2 are ENHRY and SYGVKD. The CDR3 region has the DNA TGTGCCATCAGTGTGACTAGCGGGACAGATACGCAGTATTTT. It yields the protein CAISVTSGTDTQYF.

The V gene is TRBV5-8, the J gene TRBJ2-2, with TRBD1 identical over 10 bases. CDR3 size: 17 residues. The germline V gene has CDR1 SGHTS and CDR2 YDEGEE. Losses at the gene ends were 3 bases for V and 2 bases for J; bases not matched to a gene: 7. The chain's CDR3 is CASSSLTGGPNTGELFF. Here the CDR3 DNA reads TGTGCCAGCAGCTCATTGACAGGGGGCCCAAACACCGGGGAGCTGTTTTTT.

The rearrangement joins TRBV3-1 to TRBJ2-3; 7 bases fit TRBD2. The CDR3 totals 14 residues. The V gene end was trimmed by 3 bases and the J gene end by 7 bases; junction bases not matched to a gene: 7. The germline V gene encodes CDR1 LGHDT and CDR2 YNNKEL (reference sequence). In nucleotides, the CDR3 is TGTGCCAGCAGCCAGGGGACTACGGTCCATACGCAGTATTTT. Its translation: CASSQGTTVHTQYF.

CDR3 nucleotides: TGTGCCAGCAGTTTAGTTACAGGGGGTATGGGGAATGAGCAGTTCTTC. Residues: CASSLVTGGMGNEQFF. V gene TRBV27 combines with J gene TRBJ2-1; 8 positions match TRBD1. The CDR3 is 16 residues long. The V gene end was trimmed by 2 bases and the J gene end by 7 bases; junction bases not matched to a gene: 10. The V gene's germline CDR1 is MNHEY and CDR2 SMNVEV (reference sequence).

The V call is TRBV5-1, the J call TRBJ1-1; 8 bases are a match to TRBD1. The V gene end was trimmed by 4 bases and the J gene end by 4 bases; junction bases not matched to a gene: 12. The CDR3 is 16 residues long. Looked up from germline, CDR1 is SGHRS and CDR2 is YFSETQ. The CDR3 loop reads CASSLGQATRGTEAFF. As DNA, the CDR3 is TGCGCCAGCAGCCTGGGACAGGCCACCAGGGGCACTGAAGCTTTCTTT.

DNA for the CDR3: TGTGCCAGCAGCTTAGGACAGTCGGTGCCCTACAATGAGCAGTTCTTC. This sequence encodes CASSLGQSVPYNEQFF. This chain connects TRBV7-9 to TRBJ2-1; D may be TRBD1 (5 bases). The germline V gene encodes CDR1 SEHNR and CDR2 FQNEAQ (reference sequence). This CDR3 is built from 16 residues. V lost 1 base to trimming and J lost 2 bases, with 12 bases between them.

The gene calls are TRBV27 and TRBJ2-2, with 12 bases aligning to TRBD2. V was clipped by 2 bases and J by 7 bases; unmatched bases: 5. CDR3 size: 16 residues. The germline CDR1 and CDR2 sequences are MNHEY and SMNVEV (reference sequence). As DNA, the CDR3 is TGTGCCAGCAGTTTAGGACTAGCGGGGTTGAGCGGGGAGCTGTTTTTT. Translated, it gives CASSLGLAGLSGELFF.

V is TRBV12-3 or TRBV12-4 and J is TRBJ2-7; weak D call: TRBD1 (5 bases). Trimming shortened V by 4 bases and J by 6 bases, and 19 bases separated the two germline ends. CDR3 length: 15 amino acids. CDR3 DNA sequence: TGTGCCAGCAGTTGGGGCCGGGCCCTGACGGGCGAGCAGTACTTC. It encodes CASSWGRALTGEQYF.

This clonotype was found a few times. CDR3: CASRDAGDSNQPQHF. The CDR3 DNA is TGTGCCAGCAGGGATGCAGGGGATAGCAATCAGCCCCAGCATTTT. V and J are TRBV6-1 and TRBJ1-5; D might be TRBD1 (6 bases). V was trimmed by 6 bases and J by 0 bases, leaving 12 bases between them. The germline V gene encodes CDR1 MNHNS and CDR2 SASEGT. The CDR3 sequence is 15 residues long.